This passage covers 25 T cell receptor beta chains from one sample sequenced in a study of CD8+CD57+ T cells in acquired aplastic anemia. TCR beta VDJ and CDR3 profiling used genomic DNA as template. TCRdb called the reads again in MiXCR, with one record for every CDR3 protein. This sample has tens of thousands of distinct CDR3 sequences, with around two thirds found just once. Sequencing used sorted CD4+, CD8+, or CD8+CD57+ T cells (not recorded which) from PBMCs. These receptors were obtained from a human donor in good health, serving as a control.

This clonotype was seen more than once but under ten times. The chain employs TRBV25-1 and TRBJ2-3; tentatively, D is TRBD2 (5 bases). Germline lookup yields CDR1 MGHDK and CDR2 SYGVNS. The CDR3 has 14 residues. Deletions cut 7 bases from V and 6 bases from J, with 17 bases between. For the CDR3, the DNA is TGTGCCAGCACCGGACCGAGGGTTTCCGATACGCAGTATTTT. It translates to CASTGPRVSDTQYF.

The CDR3 loop reads CASSRLAGGSEQFF. CDR3 DNA sequence: TGTGCCAGTAGTAGACTAGCGGGAGGTAGTGAGCAGTTCTTC. The V gene is TRBV11-1, the J gene TRBJ2-1; 13 bases map to TRBD2. CDR3 length equals 14 residues. The germline V gene encodes CDR1 SGHAT and CDR2 FQDESV (reference sequence). V dropped 9 bases and J dropped 9; count of bases not matched to a gene: 8. Using reference TRBV11-1 and TRBJ2-1 for the parts outside the CDR3, the full variable domain is EAEVAQSPRYKITEKSQAVAFWCDPISGHATLYWYRQILGQGPELLVQFQDESVVDDSQLPKDRFSAERLKGVDSTLKIQPAELGDSAMYLCASSRLAGGSEQFFGPGTRLTVL.

J is TRBJ2-7 and V is TRBV19, with unresolved D. The CDR3 is 15 amino acids. CDR1 is LNHDA and CDR2 is SQIVND in the germline V gene (reference sequence). V lost 6 bases to trimming and J lost 2 bases, with 17 bases between them. The DNA for the CDR3 is TGTGCCAGTAGCACCCGAGCAGGTGGAGCCTACGAGCAGTACTTC. It translates to CASSTRAGGAYEQYF. Using reference TRBV19 and TRBJ2-7 for the parts outside the CDR3, the full variable domain is DGGITQSPKYLFRKEGQNVTLSCEQNLNHDAMYWYRQDPGQGLRLIYYSQIVNDFQKGDIAEGYSVSREKKESFPLTVTSAQKNPTAFYLCASSTRAGGAYEQYFGPGTRLTVT.

CDR3 in amino acids: CASSLVGSWERTDTQYF. As DNA, the CDR3 is TGTGCCAGCAGCTTAGTGGGTTCGTGGGAACGCACAGATACGCAGTATTTT. The chain couples TRBV11-2 to TRBJ2-3; D is uncertain. The CDR3 sequence is 17 residues long. The V and J ends lost 1 base and 1 base respectively, with 15 bases between them. Germline V gene data show CDR1 as SGHAT and CDR2 as FQNNGV.

This chain joins TRBV29-1 and TRBJ1-5, with TRBD1 identical over 9 bases. J gave up 5 bases and V 4 bases, and 3 bases lay outside the gene matches. Germline values: CDR1 SQVTM, CDR2 ANQGSEA. CDR3 length: 13 residues. The CDR3, as DNA: TGCAGCGTTGGGGACAGGGTCGATCAGCCCCAGCATTTT. This gives the protein CSVGDRVDQPQHF. Based on the CDR3 plus reference TRBV29-1 and TRBJ1-5, the full variable domain is SAVISQKPSRDICQRGTSLTIQCQVDSQVTMMFWYRQQPGQSLTLIATANQGSEATYESGFVIDKFPISRPNLTFSTLTVSNMSPEDSSIYLCSVGDRVDQPQHFGDGTRLSIL.

This clonotype was seen many times. The chain links TRBV4-2 to TRBJ2-1; 8 bases map to TRBD1. The CDR3 sequence is 15 residues long. Germline V CDR1 and CDR2: LGHNA, YNFKEQ. Trimming took 1 base from V and 3 from J; bases not matched to a gene: 2. CDR3 DNA sequence: TGTGCCAGCAGCCAAGGGACAGGGAGCTACAATGAGCAGTTCTTC. Encoded protein: CASSQGTGSYNEQFF.

This clonotype has a single count. This chain links TRBV10-3 with TRBJ1-5; D is perhaps TRBD1 (5 bases). V was cut by 5 bases and J by 7 bases, with 12 bases left in between. Germline V CDR1 and CDR2: ENHRY, SYGVKD. CDR3 length: 13 residues. The CDR3 sequence is CAISRSGDQPQHF. The DNA of the CDR3 is TGTGCCATCAGTAGGTCCGGGGACCAGCCCCAGCATTTT.

This clonotype occurred many times. The chain has TRBV3-1 and TRBJ2-1; no reliable D call. The CDR3 totals 16 residues. V lost 4 bases and J 2 bases, leaving 15 bases between the germline ends. Germline CDR1 is LGHDT and CDR2 is YNNKEL (reference sequence). The DNA for the CDR3 is TGTGCCAGCAGCCCGCCGGTGGGTCGAACCTACAATGAGCAGTTCTTC. Its translation: CASSPPVGRTYNEQFF.

The V and J genes are TRBV29-1 and TRBJ1-2, with D unresolved. V was clipped by 4 bases and J by 5 bases, with 14 bases between them. This CDR3 is 13 amino acids long. Germline CDR1 and CDR2: SQVTM and ANQGSEA. Here the CDR3 reads CSVGDKADYGYTF. DNA of the CDR3: TGCAGCGTTGGGGATAAAGCTGATTATGGCTACACCTTC.

The chain combines TRBV25-1 with TRBJ1-6; D remains unclear. The CDR3 totals 13 residues. The V end lost 7 bases, the J end lost 4 bases, and 8 bases lay between the germline ends. Germline-derived CDR1 and CDR2 are MGHDK and SYGVNS. CDR3 sequence (DNA): TGTGCCAGCACGGCTAGATATAATTCACCCCTCCACTTT. Translation: CASTARYNSPLHF.

There are many counts of this clonotype. CDR3 residues: CASMEGDGSYEQYF. DNA of the CDR3: TGTGCCAGCATGGAGGGAGACGGATCCTACGAGCAGTACTTC. This chain joins TRBV5-5 and TRBJ2-7; perhaps TRBD2 as D (6 bases). V was cut by 6 bases and J by 1 base, with 14 bases left in between. This CDR3 comprises 14 residues. CDR1 and CDR2 from the germline V gene are SGHKS and YYEKEE (reference sequence).

Concerning this clonotype itself: A junction end diverges from the germline sequence, so it may reflect a read error. The chain has TRBV10-1 and TRBJ2-3, with D possibly being TRBD2 (6 bases). The CDR3 spans 14 residues. Germline lookup yields CDR1 WNHNN and CDR2 SYGVQD (reference sequence). This chain's CDR3 is CASSESGRSDRQYF. The CDR3 DNA sequence: TGCGCCAGCAGTGAGTCAGGGAGGTCAGATAGGCAGTATTTT.

The chain recombines TRBV19 with TRBJ2-7; TRBD1 matches 7 bases. V shed 4 bases and J 3 bases; nucleotides not matched to a gene: 3. This CDR3 region has 13 residues. Per germline, CDR1 LNHDA and CDR2 SQIVND (reference sequence). The CDR3 DNA follows: TGTGCCAGTAGTACCCGACAGGGCTACGAGCAGTACTTC. Translation gives CASSTRQGYEQYF.

The chain uses TRBV9 and TRBJ2-7; 9 nucleotides match TRBD2. CDR1 SGDLS and CDR2 YYNGEE come from the germline V gene. V trimming: 4 bases; J trimming: 1 base; junction bases outside the gene matches: 6. This CDR3 region has 15 residues. CDR3 nucleotides: TGTGCCAGCAGCTCCAGCGGGGGGCCGTCCTACGAGCAGTACTTC. Translating it yields CASSSSGGPSYEQYF.

The gene calls are TRBV2 and TRBJ2-7; TRBD2 might be the D (6 bases). V was cut by 5 bases and J by 3 bases, with 17 bases left in between. Germline CDR1 reads SNHLY; CDR2 reads FYNNEI. CDR3 length: 15 residues. This CDR3 is CASSYSAQGGYEQYF. Here the CDR3 DNA reads TGTGCCAGCAGTTATAGCGCTCAGGGAGGCTACGAGCAGTACTTC.

The chain couples TRBV15 to TRBJ2-1; 8 bases fit TRBD2. This CDR3 contains 14 residues. J lost 3 bases, V lost 4 bases, and 2 bases had no gene match. The V gene's germline CDR1 is LNHNV and CDR2 YYDKDF (reference sequence). In DNA, the CDR3 is TGTGCCACCAGCAACGGGACTAGCTACAATGAGCAGTTCTTC. This translates into CATSNGTSYNEQFF.

V usage is TRBV19 and J usage is TRBJ1-1; D is perhaps TRBD1 (6 bases). This CDR3 spans 14 amino acids. CDR1 is LNHDA, CDR2 SQIVND, per germline (reference sequence). V was pared by 4 bases and J by 3 bases, with 12 bases between. This CDR3 is CASSTDSADTEAFF. The DNA of the CDR3 is TGTGCCAGTAGTACGGACAGTGCGGACACTGAAGCTTTCTTT. The whole variable domain, filled in from reference TRBV19 and TRBJ1-1, reads DGGITQSPKYLFRKEGQNVTLSCEQNLNHDAMYWYRQDPGQGLRLIYYSQIVNDFQKGDIAEGYSVSREKKESFPLTVTSAQKNPTAFYLCASSTDSADTEAFFGQGTRLTVV.

This clonotype turned up a few times. One junction end disagrees with the germline gene, perhaps due to a read error. For the CDR3, the DNA is TGTGCCCTCAGTGACCCAGGGGCGGGGGGGCTAAATACGCAGTATTTT. It specifies CALSDPGAGGLNTQYF. The rearrangement uses TRBV10-3 and TRBJ2-3; 9 nucleotides align to TRBD2. Germline CDR1 ENHRY, CDR2 SYGVKD. This CDR3 is 16 amino acids long.

The rearrangement uses TRBV2 and TRBJ1-6; D remains unclear. The CDR3 totals 11 residues. The ends were cut back, 7 bases at V and 7 bases at J, with 5 bases in the middle. CDR1 and CDR2 (germline): SNHLY, FYNNEI. The CDR3 spells CASTSNSPLHF. CDR3 nucleotide sequence: TGTGCCAGCACTTCGAATTCACCCCTCCACTTT.

The V gene is TRBV7-3, the J gene TRBJ2-5; 10 bases are a match to TRBD1. The J segment lost 2 bases and the V segment lost 6 bases, leaving 12 bases of the junction unmatched. This CDR3 has 17 amino acids. From germline, CDR1 is SGHTA and CDR2 FQGTGA. The CDR3 protein is CASSLLGGQGRQETQYF. The DNA of the CDR3 is TGTGCCAGCAGTTTGCTCGGGGGACAGGGGAGACAAGAGACCCAGTACTTC.

The chain carries TRBV19 and TRBJ1-4; D is ambiguous. V dropped 3 bases and J dropped 0 bases, with 8 bases sitting between them. The germline CDR1 and CDR2 sequences are LNHDA and SQIVND (reference sequence). The CDR3 length is 15 residues. CDR3 nucleotide sequence: TGTGCCAGTAGTATTCTCACAGCAACTAATGAAAAACTGTTTTTT. This codes for CASSILTATNEKLFF.

The chain employs TRBV20-1 and TRBJ2-5; 10 bases align to TRBD1. The CDR3 length is 15 residues. The germline V gene has CDR1 DFQATT and CDR2 SNEGSKA (reference sequence). J gave up 0 bases and V 3 bases, and 4 bases lay outside the gene matches. CDR3 DNA: TGCAGTGCTAGGCCCGGGACAGGGGACCAAGAGACCCAGTACTTC. Residues: CSARPGTGDQETQYF.

The rearrangement joins TRBV7-9 to TRBJ2-5; maybe TRBD2 (5 bases). Germline CDR1 reads SEHNR; CDR2 reads FQNEAQ (reference sequence). CDR3 size: 12 residues. V lost 5 bases and J 7 bases, leaving 11 bases between the germline ends. The CDR3 coding sequence is TGTGCCAGCAGCCGACTCGAGGGGACCCAGTACTTC. Translating gives CASSRLEGTQYF.

The rearrangement links TRBV2 to TRBJ2-5, with D possibly being TRBD1 (7 bases). CDR1 and CDR2 (germline): SNHLY, FYNNEI. Trimming took 6 bases from V and 5 from J, leaving 19 bases between them. The CDR3 extends over 15 amino acids. The CDR3 protein is CASSGGQKSGETQYF. For the CDR3, the DNA is TGTGCCAGCAGCGGGGGACAGAAATCCGGGGAGACCCAGTACTTC.

CDR3 loop: CASSTGRRTYNEQFF. As DNA, the CDR3 is TGTGCCAGTAGTACCGGCCGGCGGACCTACAATGAGCAGTTCTTC. The V and J genes are TRBV19 and TRBJ2-7; D is ambiguous. The end of the DNA fits TRBJ2-1 better, so the J call may be wrong. The germline V gene has CDR1 LNHDA and CDR2 SQIVND (reference sequence). The CDR3 extends over 15 amino acids.